Listed here are 30 T cell receptor beta chains from one sample, sequenced in a study of read filtering for tumor transcriptome and immune sequencing. From around 440 ng of RNA, a library with molecular barcoded alpha/delta and beta/gamma adaptors was made. TCRdb reanalysed the reads using MiXCR and keeps one entry per CDR3 protein. The sample includes 100,000 to 150,000 distinct CDR3 sequences, roughly 13% seen only once; the top ten take around 8.2%. Sequencing input: a population of CD138-negative cells sorted from bone marrow. These receptors came from a donor aged 40 or over with multiple myeloma.

This clonotype appeared a few times. The rearrangement uses TRBV29-1 and TRBJ1-1, with D perhaps matching TRBD1 (6 bases). Trimming cost V 3 bases and J 1 base, with 9 bases left between them. CDR1 SQVTM and CDR2 ANQGSEA come from the germline V gene. The CDR3 has 13 residues. The CDR3 coding sequence is TGCAGCGTTGAGAACAGGGCGAACACTGAAGCTTTCTTT. It yields the protein CSVENRANTEAFF.

At least ten counts were recorded for this clonotype. The CDR3 here is CSATWTGKLAYEQYF. The DNA of the CDR3 is TGCAGTGCTACTTGGACAGGGAAGCTCGCTTACGAGCAGTACTTC. The J gene is TRBJ2-7, the V gene TRBV20-1, with 8 bases lining up with TRBD1. V lost 4 bases and J lost 4; bases outside the gene matches: 12. This CDR3 is 15 amino acids long. CDR1 and CDR2 (germline): DFQATT, SNEGSKA (reference sequence).

Comments on this clonotype: Relative to the germline gene, one junction end is altered; a read error may explain this. CDR3: CACSPGTSGRILYNEQFF. The CDR3 DNA sequence: TGCGCCTGCAGCCCCGGGACTAGCGGGAGGATACTTTACAATGAGCAGTTCTTC. The J gene is TRBJ2-1, the V gene TRBV6-1; 15 bases match TRBD2. Germline V gene lookup returns CDR1 MNHNS and CDR2 SASEGT. The CDR3 is made up of 18 amino acids.

Ten or more counts support this clonotype. The J gene is TRBJ2-5, the V gene TRBV2, with 9 bases that match TRBD2. The J segment lost 4 bases and the V segment lost 10 bases, leaving 13 bases of the junction unmatched. The CDR3 consists of 15 residues. Germline V CDR1 and CDR2: SNHLY, FYNNEI. The CDR3 loop reads CATLLGLAELETQYF. The CDR3 region has the DNA TGTGCCACTTTGTTGGGACTAGCCGAGTTAGAGACCCAGTACTTC.

The chain has TRBV12-3 or TRBV12-4 and TRBJ2-1; D is unclear. The length of the CDR3 is 12 residues. Trimming shortened V by 2 bases and J by 8 bases, and 7 bases separated the two germline ends. This chain's CDR3 is CASSLKGYEQFF. For the CDR3, the DNA is TGTGCCAGCAGTTTAAAGGGTTATGAGCAGTTCTTC.

This clonotype was seen at least ten times. The rearrangement uses TRBV7-9 and TRBJ2-7; 7 bases agree with TRBD1. CDR1 SEHNR and CDR2 FQNEAQ come from the germline V gene (reference sequence). This CDR3 has 14 residues. Unmatched junction bases numbered 5, after V lost 6 bases and J lost 0 bases. In DNA form, the CDR3 reads TGTGCCAGCAGAGGACAGGAGCACTCCTACGAGCAGTACTTC. Translated: CASRGQEHSYEQYF.

This clonotype was picked up many times. V and J are TRBV11-3 and TRBJ2-1, with 10 bases lining up with TRBD2. Germline V gives CDR1 SGHNT, CDR2 YENEEA. Trimming removed 0 bases from V and 15 bases from J; junction bases left unmatched: 14. The CDR3 consists of 16 residues. CDR3 nucleotides: TGTGCCAGCAGCTTAGAAAGCGGACTAGCGGAGGGGGGACTGTTCTTC. Protein sequence: CASSLESGLAEGGLFF.

This clonotype showed up many times. The V call is TRBV5-1, the J call TRBJ2-3; TRBD1 agrees at 7 bases. The CDR3 loop spans 16 amino acids. Unmatched junction bases numbered 7, after V lost 3 bases and J lost 0 bases. Germline V gene sequence: CDR1 SGHRS, CDR2 YFSETQ. The CDR3 nucleotides are TGCGCCAGCAGCTACAGGGGAAGGGCCAGCACAGATACGCAGTATTTT. Its translation is CASSYRGRASTDTQYF. The complete variable domain, with remaining parts taken from reference TRBV5-1 and TRBJ2-3, reads KAGVTQTPRYLIKTRGQQVTLSCSPISGHRSVSWYQQTPGQGLQFLFEYFSETQRNKGNFPGRFSGRQFSNSRSEMNVSTLELGDSALYLCASSYRGRASTDTQYFGPGTRLTVL.

This clonotype occurred many times. Here the CDR3 DNA reads TGTGCCATCAGACAGGGGTACACCGGGGAGCTGTTTTTT. This encodes CAIRQGYTGELFF. The rearrangement uses TRBV6-5 and TRBJ2-2; TRBD1 matches at 8 bases. The germline V gene encodes CDR1 MNHEY and CDR2 SVGAGI. V shed 10 bases, J shed 3 bases, and the junction held 4 bases outside the gene matches. CDR3 length equals 13 residues.

This clonotype came up a few times. With a much larger clone just one base away, this may be a read error. The genes are TRBV12-3 or TRBV12-4 and TRBJ1-1, with D maybe TRBD1 (6 bases). Trimming shortened V by 5 bases and J by 10 bases, and 17 bases separated the two germline ends. The CDR3 has 13 amino acids. As DNA, the CDR3 is TGTGCCAGCAGTAGCAGGGGTCCCGCTGGAGCTTTCTTT. Residues: CASSSRGPAGAFF.

The chain is built from TRBV29-1 and TRBJ2-1; possible D gene TRBD1, 5 bases. Germline loops: CDR1 SQVTM, CDR2 ANQGSEA. The CDR3 loop spans 14 amino acids. The V gene lost 7 bases and the J gene lost 3 bases, with 16 bases spanning the gap. The CDR3 DNA is TGCAGCGCTCGACTGCTTCAGGGCTACAATGAGCAGTTCTTC. This gives the protein CSARLLQGYNEQFF.

This clonotype was observed at least ten times. The chain couples TRBV5-1 to TRBJ1-1; tentative D call: TRBD1 (6 bases). Germline CDR1 and CDR2: SGHRS and YFSETQ. Trimming shortened V by 2 bases and J by 4 bases, and 12 bases separated the two germline ends. The CDR3 extends over 14 amino acids. The CDR3 region is CASSLQGGGTEAFF. CDR3 in DNA: TGCGCCAGCAGCTTACAGGGAGGAGGCACTGAAGCTTTCTTT.

This clonotype appeared a few times. The chain uses TRBV7-3 and TRBJ2-1; TRBD1 might be the D (5 bases). The CDR3 is made up of 15 amino acids. Trimming removed 5 bases at V and 2 bases at J, with 13 bases between. CDR1 is SGHTA, CDR2 FQGTGA, per germline. The CDR3 region has the DNA TGTGCCAGCAGCCTAGTGGACACAGCCTACAATGAGCAGTTCTTC. The encoded protein is CASSLVDTAYNEQFF.

Ten or more counts support this clonotype. The chain carries TRBV29-1 and TRBJ2-1, with D possibly being TRBD2 (6 bases). This CDR3 is 14 amino acids long. CDR1 and CDR2 (germline): SQVTM, ANQGSEA. V was trimmed by 5 bases and J by 7 bases, leaving 18 bases between them. CDR3: CSVRLGRLRNEQFF. The CDR3 nucleotides read TGCAGCGTTAGGCTCGGGAGACTCAGGAATGAGCAGTTCTTC.

This clonotype was recorded at least ten times. The chain employs TRBV20-1 and TRBJ1-5; tentative D call: TRBD1 (6 bases). V lost 3 bases, J lost 3 bases, and 15 bases lay in between. CDR3 length equals 15 residues. The germline CDR1 and CDR2 sequences are DFQATT and SNEGSKA (reference sequence). The CDR3 DNA follows: TGCAGTGCTAGTGCCCGGGACATCTACAATCAGCCCCAGCATTTT. Its protein is CSASARDIYNQPQHF.

This clonotype was seen only a few times. This may be a read error, as it is one base from a much larger clone. The chain is built from TRBV29-1 and TRBJ1-1; D remains ambiguous. The CDR3 consists of 13 residues. Germline CDR1 SQVTM, CDR2 ANQGSEA. With 3 bases removed from V and 4 bases from J, the gap between germline ends came to 12 bases. This CDR3 is CSVEVGWITEAFF. The CDR3, as DNA: TGCAGCGTTGAGGTAGGGTGGATCACTGAAGCTTTCTTT.

Ten or more counts support this clonotype. This rearrangement joins TRBV20-1 to TRBJ1-5, with 12 bases lining up with TRBD1. This CDR3 has 17 amino acids. Germline V gene lookup returns CDR1 DFQATT and CDR2 SNEGSKA (reference sequence). V was clipped by 0 bases and J by 3 bases; unmatched bases: 6. DNA for the CDR3: TGCAGTGCTAGAGATTCCGGGGACAGGGGGCTCAATCAGCCCCAGCATTTT. The encoded protein is CSARDSGDRGLNQPQHF.

A note on this clonotype: A much larger clone differs by one base, so this may be a read error. The chain links TRBV6-5 to TRBJ2-7; no clear D. The ends were cut back, 8 bases at V and 6 bases at J, with 17 bases in the middle. The CDR3 contains 13 residues. CDR1 is MNHEY and CDR2 is SVGAGI in the germline V gene. CDR3 sequence: CASRRTDLCEQYF. The CDR3 DNA reads TGTGCCAGCCGTCGGACCGATCTCTGCGAGCAGTACTTC.

Regarding this clonotype: In this CDR3 the conserved last residue, phenylalanine or tryptophan, is missing, so a read error is likely. The DNA is left out, because the CDR3 cannot be placed on it with certainty; the CDR3 is given as TCRdb lists it. CDR3 region: CASSLGLGNEQLC. This chain links TRBV5-1 with TRBJ2-1. Looked up from germline, CDR1 is SGHRS and CDR2 is YFSETQ. The length of the CDR3 is 13 amino acids, counting both ends.

In its sample, this clonotype was seen many times. The chain is built from TRBV11-2 and TRBJ2-7; D is ambiguous. V dropped 3 bases and J dropped 2 bases, with 8 bases sitting between them. The CDR3 covers 13 residues. Germline V lookup: CDR1 SGHAT, CDR2 FQNNGV. The CDR3 DNA reads TGTGCCAGCAGCTTCGGCGGAGCCTACGAGCAGTACTTC. This sequence encodes CASSFGGAYEQYF.

This clonotype was counted many times. CDR3 bases: TGTGCCAGCTCACCACAGGGGGAATTGAACACTGAAGCTTTCTTT. It yields the protein CASSPQGELNTEAFF. The rearrangement links TRBV18 to TRBJ1-1, with TRBD1 as a possible D gene (6 bases). There are 15 residues in the CDR3. With 1 base removed from V and 0 bases from J, the gap between germline ends came to 9 bases. Looked up from germline, CDR1 is KGHSH and CDR2 is LQKENI. The variable domain in full, with the rest retrieved from reference TRBV18 and TRBJ1-1, is NAGVMQNPRHLVRRRGQEARLRCSPMKGHSHVYWYRQLPEEGLKFMVYLQKENIIDESGMPKERFSAEFPKEGPSILRIQQVVRGDSAAYFCASSPQGELNTEAFFGQGTRLTVV.

The chain employs TRBV9 and TRBJ2-4, with 10 bases fitting TRBD2. The V gene end was trimmed by 3 bases and the J gene end by 6 bases; junction bases not matched to a gene: 9. There are 16 residues in the CDR3. Germline lookup yields CDR1 SGDLS and CDR2 YYNGEE. The CDR3 DNA follows: TGTGCCAGCAGCGCGTCCGGGACTAGCGTAATAAACATTCAGTACTTC. Protein: CASSASGTSVINIQYF.

In this sample, this clonotype turned up once. The likely explanation is a read error, given a far larger clone one base away. V and J are TRBV5-4 and TRBJ2-1; 7 positions agree with TRBD2. There are 15 residues in the CDR3. V was clipped by 6 bases and J by 4 bases; unmatched bases: 10. The V gene's germline CDR1 is SGHNT and CDR2 YYREEE (reference sequence). The CDR3 spells CASKMDRRGYNEQFF. As DNA, the CDR3 is TGTGCCAGCAAAATGGATCGGCGGGGGTACAATGAGCAGTTCTTC.

As concerns this clonotype: This likely came from a read error, as a far larger clone is one base away. V gene TRBV5-5 combines with J gene TRBJ2-1; D perhaps matches TRBD1 (5 bases). V was clipped by 0 bases and J by 9 bases, with 16 bases between them. This CDR3 comprises 15 residues. The germline gives CDR1 SGHKS, CDR2 YYEKEE (reference sequence). The CDR3 sequence is CASSLDRLADSEQFF. CDR3 nucleotides: TGTGCCAGCAGCTTGGACCGACTTGCAGACAGTGAGCAGTTCTTC.

This clonotype showed up many times. The chain uses TRBV4-3 and TRBJ2-3; TRBD2 agrees at 10 bases. The germline gives CDR1 LGHNA, CDR2 YSLEER. There are 17 residues in the CDR3. The trim removed 0 bases at V and 4 bases at J, leaving 7 bases unmatched. CDR3: CASSQEGIAGGPDTQYF. The CDR3 DNA follows: TGCGCCAGCAGCCAAGAAGGAATAGCGGGAGGCCCAGATACGCAGTATTTT.

This clonotype was detected ten times or more. The chain links TRBV27 to TRBJ1-1, with a possible D match to TRBD1 (5 bases). Germline-derived CDR1 and CDR2 are MNHEY and SMNVEV (reference sequence). The CDR3 extends over 14 amino acids. Trimming removed 2 bases at V and 1 base at J, with 8 bases between. The DNA for the CDR3 is TGTGCCAGCAGTTTACAGGGCTCGAACACTGAAGCTTTCTTT. It codes for CASSLQGSNTEAFF.

This clonotype was seen at least ten times. The chain employs TRBV29-1 and TRBJ2-2; unclear D gene. Germline CDR1 SQVTM, CDR2 ANQGSEA. Between the trimmed V and J ends, which lost 3 bases and 1 base, there was a span of 9 bases. This CDR3 contains 14 residues. DNA of the CDR3: TGCAGCGTTGAGGGCACCCTGAACACCGGGGAGCTGTTTTTT. The encoded protein is CSVEGTLNTGELFF.

Of note for this clonotype: A read error may be the cause here, since a much bigger clone is one base away. The chain recombines TRBV4-1 with TRBJ2-2; 7 nucleotides match TRBD1. This CDR3 spans 17 amino acids. Germline CDR1 and CDR2: MGHRA and YSYEKL. CDR3 bases: TGCGCCAGCAGCCAGTCACCGAGGGGGCCTCGTACCGGGGAGCTGTCTTTT. Its protein is CASSQSPRGPRTGELSF.

For this clonotype: This could be a read error, since a much larger clone is one nucleotide away. The rearrangement joins TRBV20-1 to TRBJ2-7; the match to TRBD2 covers 10 bases. The CDR3 sequence is 16 residues long. CDR1 and CDR2 (germline): DFQATT, SNEGSKA (reference sequence). V lost 5 bases to trimming and J lost 1 base; unmatched junction nucleotides: 11. CDR3 sequence (DNA): TGCAGTGCTCTATTCCCTAGCGGGGGACTTTCCTACGAGCAGTACTTC. It specifies CSALFPSGGLSYEQYF.

This clonotype was detected many times. This rearrangement joins TRBV12-3 or TRBV12-4 to TRBJ2-1; no definite D call. There are 14 residues in the CDR3. V was cut by 8 bases and J by 0 bases, with 11 bases left in between. The DNA for the CDR3 is TGTGCCAGCTCTCCAACAAGCTCCTACAATGAGCAGTTCTTC. Amino acids: CASSPTSSYNEQFF.